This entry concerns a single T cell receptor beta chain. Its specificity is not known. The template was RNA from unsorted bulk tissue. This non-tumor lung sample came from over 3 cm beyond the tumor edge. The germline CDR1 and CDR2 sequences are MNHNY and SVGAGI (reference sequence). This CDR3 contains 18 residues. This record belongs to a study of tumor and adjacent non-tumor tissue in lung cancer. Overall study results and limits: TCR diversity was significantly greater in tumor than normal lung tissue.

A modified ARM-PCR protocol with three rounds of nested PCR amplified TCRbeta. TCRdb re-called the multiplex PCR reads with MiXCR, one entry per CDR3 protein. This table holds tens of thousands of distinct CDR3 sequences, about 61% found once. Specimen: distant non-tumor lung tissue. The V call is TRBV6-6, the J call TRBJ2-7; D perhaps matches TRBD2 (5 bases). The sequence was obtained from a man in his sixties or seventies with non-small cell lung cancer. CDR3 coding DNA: TGTGTCAGCAGCCCCCGGGGTGGCGGCAGTCGGTCTGGGTACGAGCAGTACGTC. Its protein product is CVSSPRGGGSRSGYEQYV.